A selection of T cell receptor beta chains follows, all from one sample in a study of blood T cells in healthy people across ages. Each CDR3 protein is one row after TCRdb ran MiXCR on the 5' RACE reads. The sample carries over 1,300,000 distinct CDR3 sequences, 45% to 70% recorded once. The specimen was blood. The receptor source for this set is a man younger than 35 in good health. Each CDR3 is given with its conserved first and last residue. Each record gives: clone size, D gene, V gene, J gene, CDR3 DNA, CDR3 protein. D genes are given only for firm matches. Size values are once, few and many counts, or a class for expanded clones, and some rows have none.

size: NA; D: NA; V: TRBV12-3/TRBV12-4; J: TRBJ2-5; DNA: TGTGCCAGCAGTTTAGCGGGAAAACAAGAGACCCAGTACTTC; CDR3: CASSLAGKQETQYF
size: NA; D: NA; V: TRBV6-1; J: TRBJ2-1; DNA: TGTGCCAGCAGTGTGTACGGGGACCACAATGAGCAGTTCTTC; CDR3: CASSVYGDHNEQFF
size: few; D: NA; V: TRBV27; J: TRBJ1-6; DNA: TGTGCCAGCAGTTTATCGGTGAATTCACCCCTCCACTTT; CDR3: CASSLSVNSPLHF
size: few; D: NA; V: TRBV13; J: TRBJ1-2; DNA: TGTGCCAGCAGCTTAACCGGGGCACGGGGGGATGGCTACACCTTC; CDR3: CASSLTGARGDGYTF
size: few; D: TRBD2; V: TRBV20-1; J: TRBJ2-1; DNA: TGCAGTGCTAGGACGGGGGGTAAAAATGAGCAGTTCTTC; CDR3: CSARTGGKNEQFF
size: NA; D: TRBD1; V: TRBV5-1; J: TRBJ2-1; DNA: TGCGCCAGCAGCTGGACAGGGGGATCGTACGAGCAGTTCTTC; CDR3: CASSWTGGSYEQFF
size: NA; D: NA; V: TRBV10-2; J: TRBJ2-1; DNA: TGCGCCAGCAGTGAGTCTGACAGATACAATGAGCAGTTCTTC; CDR3: CASSESDRYNEQFF
size: NA; D: NA; V: TRBV11-2; J: TRBJ2-3; DNA: TGTGCCAGCAGCGTTCCGGGACGACGCACAGATACGCAGTATTTT; CDR3: CASSVPGRRTDTQYF
size: few; D: NA; V: TRBV20-1; J: TRBJ2-1; DNA: TGCAGTGCTAGAGATCTGGAGGCGGACTACAATGAGCAGTTCTTC; CDR3: CSARDLEADYNEQFF
size: NA; D: NA; V: TRBV29-1; J: TRBJ1-5; DNA: TGCAGCGTTGCGGAGGGCGGACCCATGGAGCCCCAGCATTTT; CDR3: CSVAEGGPMEPQHF
size: NA; D: NA; V: TRBV15; J: TRBJ2-3; DNA: TGTGCCACCAGCGGGGTTTCGGTCACAGATACGCAGTATTTT; CDR3: CATSGVSVTDTQYF
size: NA; D: TRBD1; V: TRBV5-1; J: TRBJ2-3; DNA: TGCGCCAGCAGCGAAGGGACAGCCAGACTCTTCACAGATACGCAGTATTTT; CDR3: CASSEGTARLFTDTQYF
size: few; D: NA; V: TRBV4-3; J: TRBJ2-5; DNA: TGCGCCAGCAGCCAATTCGACGGGAAAGAGACCCAGTACTTC; CDR3: CASSQFDGKETQYF
size: NA; D: NA; V: TRBV6-5; J: TRBJ1-6; DNA: TGTGCCAGCAGTTCGAGGATTTGGTCACCCCTCCACTTT; CDR3: CASSSRIWSPLHF
size: NA; D: NA; V: TRBV20-1; J: TRBJ2-3; DNA: TGCAGTGCTATGGACTCCGGCACAGATACGCAGTATTTT; CDR3: CSAMDSGTDTQYF
size: few; D: TRBD1; V: TRBV4-1; J: TRBJ2-1; DNA: TGCGCCAGCAGTCGGATGGGGGACAGGGGATTGGATGAGCAGTTCTTC; CDR3: CASSRMGDRGLDEQFF
size: NA; D: NA; V: TRBV6-5; J: TRBJ2-1; DNA: TGTGCCAGCAGTTACCTAAGGGTCCTGCACAATGAGCAGTTCTTC; CDR3: CASSYLRVLHNEQFF
size: NA; D: TRBD1; V: TRBV5-8; J: TRBJ2-1; DNA: TGTGCCAGCAGCCAGGCCCCACAGGGGGCTAGTACCTACAATGAGCAGTTCTTC; CDR3: CASSQAPQGASTYNEQFF
size: NA; D: TRBD2; V: TRBV29-1; J: TRBJ2-7; DNA: TGCAGCGTTGCGACTAGCGGGGCCTACGAGCAGTACTTC; CDR3: CSVATSGAYEQYF
size: NA; D: NA; V: TRBV20-1; J: TRBJ2-1; DNA: TGCAGTGCTATTCCAACCAGGAGCTCCTACAATGAGCAGTTCTTC; CDR3: CSAIPTRSSYNEQFF
size: NA; D: NA; V: TRBV28; J: TRBJ1-2; DNA: TGTGCCAGCAGTTTATCCGGCAATCTGAACTATGGCTACGCCTTC; CDR3: CASSLSGNLNYGYAF
size: NA; D: NA; V: TRBV20-1; J: TRBJ2-5; DNA: TGCAGTGCTAGGGACAGAAGGATTCCTCACAACGATCAGTACTTC; CDR3: CSARDRRIPHNDQYF
size: few; D: NA; V: TRBV29-1; J: TRBJ2-7; DNA: TGCAGCGTTGAGGACAGTCGCTCCTACGAGCAGTACTTC; CDR3: CSVEDSRSYEQYF
size: NA; D: NA; V: TRBV14; J: TRBJ1-1; DNA: TGTGCCAGCAGCCGAGAACGGGGAGGTGCTTTCTTT; CDR3: CASSRERGGAFF
size: NA; D: TRBD2; V: TRBV20-1; J: TRBJ2-1; DNA: TGCAGTGCTAGAGAAGACGGGACTAGTGGCAATGAGCAGTTCTTC; CDR3: CSAREDGTSGNEQFF
size: few; D: NA; V: TRBV6-1; J: TRBJ2-1; DNA: TGTGCCAGCAGTTATTTTAGCTCCTACAATGAGCAGTTCTTC; CDR3: CASSYFSSYNEQFF
size: few; D: NA; V: TRBV27; J: TRBJ1-6; DNA: TGTGCCAGCAGTCGGCCCCCTTCACCCCTCCACTTT; CDR3: CASSRPPSPLHF
size: few; D: NA; V: TRBV6-5; J: TRBJ1-4; DNA: TGTGCCAGCAGTCCTCAGGGAGGTGGCGAAAAACTGTTTTTT; CDR3: CASSPQGGGEKLFF
size: NA; D: NA; V: TRBV6-2/TRBV6-3; J: TRBJ2-1; DNA: TGTGCCAGCACCCGGGGGGCTGGGCAGTTCTTC; CDR3: CASTRGAGQFF
size: NA; D: NA; V: TRBV29-1; J: TRBJ2-1; DNA: TGCAGCGTTGAATGGGGGCATTCCGATGGGGAGCAGTTCTTC; CDR3: CSVEWGHSDGEQFF
size: NA; D: TRBD1; V: TRBV6-5; J: TRBJ2-3; DNA: TGTGCCAGCAGTTACTCGGGGACAGGGCGCACAGATACGCAGTATTTT; CDR3: CASSYSGTGRTDTQYF
size: few; D: NA; V: TRBV6-6; J: TRBJ2-1; DNA: TGTGCCAGCAGCCAGTCGGGGAGCAATGAGCAGTTCTTC; CDR3: CASSQSGSNEQFF
size: NA; D: NA; V: TRBV12-3/TRBV12-4; J: TRBJ2-1; DNA: TGTGCCAGCGGTGATGGATACAATGAGCAGTTCTTC; CDR3: CASGDGYNEQFF
size: NA; D: NA; V: TRBV12-3/TRBV12-4; J: TRBJ2-6; DNA: TGTGCCAGCAGTTTAGGACAGGTCTCTGGGGCCAACGTCCTGACTTTC; CDR3: CASSLGQVSGANVLTF
size: NA; D: NA; V: TRBV5-1; J: TRBJ2-7; DNA: TGCGCCAGCAGCTTGGGACTAGGGATTACCTACGAGCAGTACTTC; CDR3: CASSLGLGITYEQYF
size: NA; D: TRBD2; V: TRBV7-9; J: TRBJ2-1; DNA: TGTGCCAGCAGCTTCGAGCGGGGGGGAGACAATGAGCAGTTCTTC; CDR3: CASSFERGGDNEQFF
size: NA; D: TRBD1; V: TRBV15; J: TRBJ2-1; DNA: TGTGCCACCAGCAGCTACACAGGGGGATCGAACAATGAGCAGTTCTTC; CDR3: CATSSYTGGSNNEQFF
size: NA; D: TRBD1; V: TRBV11-2; J: TRBJ2-3; DNA: TGTGCCAGCAGCCGGATAGACAGGGATGCAGATACGCAGTATTTT; CDR3: CASSRIDRDADTQYF
size: NA; D: TRBD1; V: TRBV6-1; J: TRBJ2-1; DNA: TGTGCCAGCAGTGAATACGGGACAGGGACCTACAATGAGCAGTTCTTC; CDR3: CASSEYGTGTYNEQFF
size: NA; D: NA; V: TRBV7-2; J: TRBJ1-2; DNA: TGTGCCAGCAGCTTAGTTGGGGAGCCCCATGGCTACACCTTC; CDR3: CASSLVGEPHGYTF
size: NA; D: NA; V: TRBV13; J: TRBJ2-1; DNA: TGTGCCAGCAGCTGGGGGCCTACCCTAGGTAATGAGCAGTTCTTC; CDR3: CASSWGPTLGNEQFF
size: NA; D: NA; V: TRBV7-2; J: TRBJ2-7; DNA: TGTGCCAGCAGCCGAGGTATGCCGGGGCAAACATCCTACGAGCAGTACTTC; CDR3: CASSRGMPGQTSYEQYF
size: few; D: TRBD1; V: TRBV10-3; J: TRBJ1-2; DNA: TGTGCCATCAGTGCCGCAGGGGGAGACTATGGCTACACCTTC; CDR3: CAISAAGGDYGYTF
size: NA; D: NA; V: TRBV10-2; J: TRBJ2-1; DNA: TGCGCCAGCAGTGAGTCAAGATTGAACAATGAGCAGTTCTTC; CDR3: CASSESRLNNEQFF
size: few; D: NA; V: TRBV15; J: TRBJ2-5; DNA: TGTGCCACCAGCAGACCTAGCGCGACCTTCCAAGAGACCCAGTACTTC; CDR3: CATSRPSATFQETQYF
size: NA; D: NA; V: TRBV28; J: TRBJ2-7; DNA: TGTGCCAGCCGCTACCACACTACTCAGGGCGAGCAGTACTTC; CDR3: CASRYHTTQGEQYF
size: few; D: NA; V: TRBV6-1; J: TRBJ2-7; DNA: TGTGCCAGCAGTGAACCCCCCTTTTACGAGCAGTACTTC; CDR3: CASSEPPFYEQYF
size: NA; D: NA; V: TRBV3-1; J: TRBJ2-4; DNA: TGTGCCAGCAGCCAAGATTGGGCGAGAGGCAGGGAAAACATTCAGTACTTC; CDR3: CASSQDWARGRENIQYF
size: few; D: NA; V: TRBV29-1; J: TRBJ2-3; DNA: TGCAGCGTTACTGGCGATCCAGATACGCAGTATTTT; CDR3: CSVTGDPDTQYF
size: NA; D: TRBD1; V: TRBV3-1; J: TRBJ1-2; DNA: TGTGCCAGCAGCCAACCGACAGGGAACTATGGCTACACCTTC; CDR3: CASSQPTGNYGYTF
size: many; D: NA; V: TRBV3-1; J: TRBJ1-2; DNA: TGTGCCAGCAGTCAGACGGGAGGGGACTATGGCTACACCTTC; CDR3: CASSQTGGDYGYTF
size: once; D: NA; V: TRBV6-6; J: TRBJ2-7; DNA: TGTGCCAGCAGTTACTCCGGGGTTGGTTTCGAGCAGTACTTC; CDR3: CASSYSGVGFEQYF
size: few; D: TRBD1; V: TRBV27; J: TRBJ2-7; DNA: TGTGCCAGCAGTCAGAGTTTCATTGGGACAGGGCCCTACGAGCAGTACTTC; CDR3: CASSQSFIGTGPYEQYF